The next 17 T cell receptor beta chains were all read from a single sample in a study of shared clonotypes between healthy human individuals. Clones were sequenced by immunoSEQ multiplex PCR, and TCRdb holds only the in-frame ones, with some missing. The sample comprises approximately 1.4 million clones, under 99% of which are singletons, and approximately 0.45% rests with the top ten. The sample taken for sequencing was naive CD4+ T cells sorted from blood. This sample's subset: CD45RA+ positively selected. These TCRs come from a man aged 25 to 45 in good health.

This rearrangement joins TRBV5-4 to TRBJ2-7; 9 bases align to TRBD2. V lost 0 bases, J lost 6 bases, and 4 bases stayed unmatched. This CDR3 comprises 14 residues. Germline-derived CDR1 and CDR2 are SGHNT and YYREEE (reference sequence). DNA of the CDR3: TGTGCCAGCAGCTTGGCGGGCGGGAGGGGCGAGCAGTACTTC. It specifies CASSLAGGRGEQYF. Variable domain in full (rest from reference TRBV5-4 and TRBJ2-7): ETGVTQSPTHLIKTRGQQVTLRCSSQSGHNTVSWYQQALGQGPQFIFQYYREEENGRGNFPPRFSGLQFPNYSSELNVNALELDDSALYLCASSLAGGRGEQYFGPGTRLTVT.

The rearrangement uses TRBV10-3 and TRBJ1-5; perhaps TRBD1 as D (6 bases). Germline-derived CDR1 and CDR2 are ENHRY and SYGVKD. CDR3 size: 13 residues. Trimming cost V 9 bases and J 1 base, with 10 bases left between them. CDR3 coding DNA: TGTGCCATTCAACAGGGAAGCAATCAGCCCCAGCATTTT. Its protein is CAIQQGSNQPQHF.

Of note for this clone: This specimen includes other DNA sequences encoding the same CDR3. This chain uses TRBV5-4 with TRBJ2-7; D not resolved. This CDR3 region has 12 residues. Germline-derived CDR1 and CDR2 are SGHNT and YYREEE (reference sequence). Trimming pared 5 bases from V and 2 bases from J, leaving 8 bases between. The CDR3 DNA reads TGTGCCAGCAGTTCCGGTCCCTACGAGCAGTACTTC. Amino acid sequence: CASSSGPYEQYF.

The chain combines TRBV7-6 with TRBJ1-2; D unresolved. This CDR3 has 15 amino acids. Trimming took 2 bases from V and 4 from J, leaving 14 bases between them. CDR1 is SGHVS and CDR2 is FNYEAQ in the germline V gene. The CDR3 DNA follows: TGTGCCAGCAGCTTATTCCTTTCCCCGGGCTATGGCTACACCTTC. It translates to CASSLFLSPGYGYTF.

This clone occurred once. V and J are TRBV7-9 and TRBJ1-1, with D possibly TRBD1 on 6 matching bases. Germline assignment: CDR1 SEHNR and CDR2 FQNEAQ (reference sequence). Deletions cut 5 bases from V and 8 bases from J, with 12 bases between. The CDR3 totals 12 residues. CDR3 sequence: CASSQLQGEAFF. The DNA for the CDR3 is TGTGCCAGCAGCCAGTTGCAGGGGGAAGCTTTCTTT.

This chain connects TRBV4-1 to TRBJ1-2; a possible D gene is TRBD1 (5 bases). From germline, CDR1 is MGHRA and CDR2 YSYEKL. The CDR3 is made up of 16 amino acids. With 4 bases removed from V and 7 bases from J, the gap between germline ends came to 22 bases. The CDR3: CASSRPTLGREVGYTF. CDR3 in DNA: TGCGCCAGCAGCCGACCCACGTTGGGGCGAGAGGTTGGCTACACCTTC.

The rearrangement links TRBV6-4 to TRBJ1-1; D possibly corresponds to TRBD1 (6 bases). Germline CDR1 is MRHNA and CDR2 is SNTAGT. The CDR3 runs to 13 residues. V lost 6 bases and J lost 8, with 16 bases in between. The CDR3 reads CASRKTGQLEAFF. The CDR3 bases are TGTGCCAGCAGGAAAACAGGACAGTTAGAAGCTTTCTTT.

In regard to this clone: In the same sample, other DNA sequences code for this CDR3. The chain's CDR3 is CASSLGATNTEAFF. Written as DNA, the CDR3 is TGCGCCAGCAGCTTGGGGGCTACGAACACTGAAGCTTTCTTT. This chain connects TRBV5-1 to TRBJ1-1; D call uncertain. This CDR3 region has 14 residues. Trimming removed 0 bases at V and 1 base at J, with 7 bases between. Germline V lookup: CDR1 SGHRS, CDR2 YFSETQ. Filled out from reference TRBV5-1 and TRBJ1-1, the complete variable domain reads KAGVTQTPRYLIKTRGQQVTLSCSPISGHRSVSWYQQTPGQGLQFLFEYFSETQRNKGNFPGRFSGRQFSNSRSEMNVSTLELGDSALYLCASSLGATNTEAFFGQGTRLTVV.

The chain has TRBV2 and TRBJ2-5; TRBD1 matches at 8 bases. V gave up 6 bases and J gave up 6 bases; unmatched junction bases: 6. The CDR3 runs 13 residues. Germline lookup yields CDR1 SNHLY and CDR2 FYNNEI. As DNA, the CDR3 is TGTGCCAGCAGGGGACAGGACAGGAAGACCCAGTACTTC. Translation gives CASRGQDRKTQYF.

V is TRBV11-2 and J is TRBJ2-1; the match to TRBD2 covers 8 bases. CDR1 is SGHAT, CDR2 FQNNGV, per germline. CDR3 length: 15 amino acids. V dropped 2 bases and J dropped 3; count of bases not matched to a gene: 3. DNA of the CDR3: TGTGCCAGCAGCTTAACGGGACTAGACTACAATGAGCAGTTCTTC. Protein sequence: CASSLTGLDYNEQFF.

As DNA, the CDR3 is TGTGCCACCAGCAGAGAGCTAGCGGGAAATAACTACAATGAGCAGTTCTTC. Translating it yields CATSRELAGNNYNEQFF. The V call is TRBV15, the J call TRBJ2-1; 9 nucleotides agree with TRBD2. V trimming: 0 bases; J trimming: 3 bases; junction bases outside the gene matches: 6. Germline CDR1 and CDR2: LNHNV and YYDKDF (reference sequence). This CDR3 is built from 17 residues. The full variable domain, rest sourced from reference TRBV15 and TRBJ2-1, is DAMVIQNPRYQVTQFGKPVTLSCSQTLNHNVMYWYQQKSSQAPKLLFHYYDKDFNNEADTPDNFQSRRPNTSFCFLDIRSPGLGDTAMYLCATSRELAGNNYNEQFFGPGTRLTVL.

The V and J genes are TRBV7-3 and TRBJ2-7, with D possibly called TRBD1 or TRBD2 (5 bases each). V was trimmed by 3 bases and J by 9 bases, leaving 18 bases between them. Germline lookup yields CDR1 SGHTA and CDR2 FQGTGA. The CDR3 sequence is 14 residues long. The CDR3 spells CASSFEQGSAMQYF. The CDR3 bases are TGTGCCAGCAGCTTCGAGCAGGGTAGCGCCATGCAGTACTTC. Based on the CDR3 plus reference TRBV7-3 and TRBJ2-7, the full variable domain is GAGVSQTPSNKVTEKGKYVELRCDPISGHTALYWYRQSLGQGPEFLIYFQGTGAADDSGLPNDRFFAVRPEGSVSTLKIQRTERGDSAVYLCASSFEQGSAMQYFGPGTRLTVT.

The CDR3 sequence is CASSFSTGGYTF. The CDR3 DNA reads as TGTGCCAGCAGCTTCTCGACTGGTGGCTACACCTTC. The V and J genes are TRBV7-9 and TRBJ1-2, with D hard to call. This CDR3 contains 12 residues. Germline V gene sequence: CDR1 SEHNR, CDR2 FQNEAQ (reference sequence). The germline V and J ends were trimmed by 3 bases and 7 bases, with 9 bases remaining between them.

The V call is TRBV7-8, the J call TRBJ2-7; 7 bases line up with TRBD1. V dropped 5 bases and J dropped 5; count of bases not matched to a gene: 15. The CDR3 spans 16 residues. CDR1 and CDR2 from the germline V gene are SGHVS and FQNEAQ. In nucleotides, the CDR3 is TGTGCCAGCAGCCCGAGAGAGACAGGGATAATTGACGAGCAGTACTTC. It yields the protein CASSPRETGIIDEQYF.

CDR3 amino acids: CASRQDTNEQFF. The CDR3, as DNA: TGTGCCAGCAGACAGGACACCAATGAGCAGTTCTTC. The chain has TRBV6-6 and TRBJ2-1; the D gene is possibly TRBD1 (5 bases). This CDR3 contains 12 residues. V was trimmed by 6 bases and J by 6 bases, leaving 9 bases between them. CDR1 and CDR2 (germline): MNHNY, SVGAGI (reference sequence).

V usage is TRBV10-1 and J usage is TRBJ2-1; 7 bases are a match to TRBD2. V shed 4 bases, J shed 6 bases, and the junction held 6 bases outside the gene matches. Germline V gene sequence: CDR1 WNHNN, CDR2 SYGVQD (reference sequence). The CDR3 is made up of 14 amino acids. The CDR3 sequence: CASSVGGRVNEQFF. The DNA of the CDR3 is TGCGCCAGCAGTGTGGGAGGGAGGGTCAATGAGCAGTTCTTC.

The chain carries TRBV5-1 and TRBJ1-5; D not certain. Germline CDR1 SGHRS, CDR2 YFSETQ. V was shortened by 0 bases and J by 5 bases, with 12 bases between the two germline ends. There are 15 residues in the CDR3. The CDR3 region is CASSLGGYQDQPQHF. The CDR3, as DNA: TGCGCCAGCAGCTTGGGCGGATACCAGGATCAGCCCCAGCATTTT.